These 30 T cell receptor beta chains were sequenced from one sample in a study of identical twins. TCRdb independently ran MiXCR on the 5' RACE reads; one entry per CDR3 protein. This table holds roughly 770,000 distinct CDR3 sequences, 15% to 20% found once. This sample was shared with a second study, whose subject was T cells expressing NK-cell markers.

Material: PBMCs. The origin of the receptors is a woman younger than 35 in good health.

This clonotype was counted only a few times. The chain carries TRBV20-1 and TRBJ2-5, with D perhaps matching TRBD2 (5 bases). The CDR3 is 16 residues long. Per the germline V gene, CDR1 is DFQATT and CDR2 is SNEGSKA (reference sequence). V was clipped by 0 bases and J by 4 bases, with 18 bases between them. CDR3 nucleotides: TGCAGTGCTAGAGATCCCCTAGAGGGTTTAAGAGAGACCCAGTACTTC. Its protein is CSARDPLEGLRETQYF.

CDR3 protein: CASSVLQGPQAEQYF. The DNA of the CDR3 is TGCGCCAGCAGCGTACTACAGGGCCCACAGGCCGAGCAGTACTTC. The rearrangement uses TRBV5-1 and TRBJ2-7; tentatively, D is TRBD1 (6 bases). The V gene's germline CDR1 is SGHRS and CDR2 YFSETQ. This CDR3 region has 15 residues. V was cut by 4 bases and J by 6 bases, with 20 bases left in between.

This clonotype was found a few times. The DNA of the CDR3 is TGCAGTGGACTGTTAGCGGGTAGAAGCACAGATACGCAGTATTTT. It translates to CSGLLAGRSTDTQYF. This rearrangement joins TRBV20-1 to TRBJ2-3; 7 bases line up with TRBD2. The CDR3 runs to 15 residues. In germline, CDR1 is DFQATT, CDR2 SNEGSKA (reference sequence). V shed 7 bases and J 0 bases; nucleotides not matched to a gene: 10.

This clonotype was detected ten times or more. The gene calls are TRBV12-3 or TRBV12-4 and TRBJ2-7; no definite D call. Trimming pared 6 bases from V and 2 bases from J, leaving 5 bases between. CDR3 length equals 11 residues. CDR3 bases: TGTGCCAGCAGAGTTACCTACGAGCAGTACTTC. This translates into CASRVTYEQYF.

In this sample, this clonotype turned up a few times. The chain uses TRBV3-1 and TRBJ2-3; weak D call: TRBD2 (5 bases). V was shortened by 1 base and J by 1 base, with 6 bases between the two germline ends. The CDR3 has 14 residues. CDR1 is LGHDT, CDR2 YNNKEL, per germline (reference sequence). CDR3 nucleotides: TGTGCCAGCAGCCAAGTCGGGGGCACAGATACGCAGTATTTT. Translation: CASSQVGGTDTQYF.

This chain links TRBV29-1 with TRBJ2-7; D gene uncertain. The CDR3 is 11 amino acids. With 6 bases removed from V and 2 bases from J, the gap between germline ends came to 8 bases. Germline CDR1 reads SQVTM; CDR2 reads ANQGSEA. In nucleotides, the CDR3 is TGCAGCGTACCAGGACCCTACGAGCAGTACTTC. Translating it yields CSVPGPYEQYF.

This clonotype was detected a few times. This sequence joins TRBV12-3 or TRBV12-4 and TRBJ2-7; D may match TRBD1 or TRBD2 (5 bases each). With 8 bases removed from V and 4 bases from J, the gap between germline ends came to 15 bases. This CDR3 region has 13 residues. CDR3 nucleotides: TGTGCCAGCGGCGGGCAGGGTATGTACGAGCAGTACTTC. Protein sequence: CASGGQGMYEQYF.

The genes are TRBV5-1 and TRBJ2-7; D perhaps matches TRBD2 (6 bases). V lost 4 bases and J lost 5, with 22 bases in between. Germline CDR1 reads SGHRS; CDR2 reads YFSETQ. CDR3 length: 16 residues. CDR3 bases: TGCGCCAGCAGCCTGATCCGGGACCCCCGGAGGGACGAGCAGTACTTC. It specifies CASSLIRDPRRDEQYF. The full variable domain, in which reference TRBV5-1 and TRBJ2-7 provide the parts outside the CDR3, is KAGVTQTPRYLIKTRGQQVTLSCSPISGHRSVSWYQQTPGQGLQFLFEYFSETQRNKGNFPGRFSGRQFSNSRSEMNVSTLELGDSALYLCASSLIRDPRRDEQYFGPGTRLTVT.

This clonotype was seen more than once but under ten times. This chain joins TRBV15 and TRBJ2-1; D ambiguous. The germline V gene encodes CDR1 LNHNV and CDR2 YYDKDF (reference sequence). The CDR3 has 12 residues. The V end was cut by 1 base, the J end by 8 bases, with 6 bases between. The chain's CDR3 is CATSRVADEQFF. Here the CDR3 DNA reads TGTGCCACCAGCAGAGTAGCAGATGAGCAGTTCTTC.

This clonotype showed up just a few times. The chain combines TRBV3-1 with TRBJ2-5; possible D gene TRBD1, 5 bases. Germline V gives CDR1 LGHDT, CDR2 YNNKEL (reference sequence). Trimming shortened V by 2 bases and J by 5 bases, and 12 bases separated the two germline ends. This CDR3 comprises 14 residues. The CDR3 coding sequence is TGTGCCAGCAGCCAAAGGGGTATAGGTGAGACCCAGTACTTC. Its translation: CASSQRGIGETQYF.

The chain carries TRBV12-3 or TRBV12-4 and TRBJ2-7; 7 nucleotides match TRBD2. The V gene end was trimmed by 6 bases and the J gene end by 6 bases; junction bases not matched to a gene: 5. The CDR3 length is 12 residues. The CDR3 region has the DNA TGTGCCAGCAGCCTCGGGACTACCGAGCAGTACTTC. Encoded protein: CASSLGTTEQYF.

This sequence joins TRBV20-1 and TRBJ2-5; TRBD2 agrees at 11 bases. CDR1 and CDR2 (germline): DFQATT, SNEGSKA (reference sequence). The CDR3 consists of 16 residues. Germline trimming cut 4 bases from V and 1 base from J; bases unmatched to any gene: 8. The CDR3 loop reads CSATKDLAGGQETQYF. CDR3 DNA sequence: TGCAGTGCTACGAAGGACCTAGCGGGGGGCCAAGAGACCCAGTACTTC.

This clonotype came up a few times. The gene calls are TRBV7-6 and TRBJ1-1; D not resolved. The germline gives CDR1 SGHVS, CDR2 FNYEAQ. There are 14 residues in the CDR3. Trimming removed 5 bases at V and 4 bases at J, with 14 bases between. CDR3 bases: TGTGCCAGCAGCCATGAGCCGCGGGGCACTGAAGCTTTCTTT. This gives the protein CASSHEPRGTEAFF.

Points on this clonotype: Its ends do not fully match the called genes, so a read error is possible. V gene TRBV9 combines with J gene TRBJ2-7; maybe TRBD2 (5 bases). The length of the CDR3 is 13 residues. Germline assignment: CDR1 SGDLS and CDR2 YYNGEE. The CDR3: CASSAALDYEHYF. The CDR3 nucleotides read TGTGCCAGCAGCGCGGCACTAGACTACGAGCACTACTTC.

In this sample, this clonotype turned up a few times. J is TRBJ2-2 and V is TRBV5-1; D call uncertain. V lost 1 base to trimming and J lost 4 bases, with 5 bases between them. The CDR3 spans 13 residues. Germline loops: CDR1 SGHRS, CDR2 YFSETQ. The CDR3 DNA sequence: TGCGCCAGCAGCTTGTCGTTCACCGGGGAGCTGTTTTTT. Its protein is CASSLSFTGELFF.

CDR3 loop: CAIADRGLSGYTF. In nucleotides, the CDR3 is TGTGCCATCGCTGACAGGGGGTTGAGTGGCTACACCTTC. The chain employs TRBV10-3 and TRBJ1-2, with 9 bases aligning to TRBD1. CDR3 length: 13 residues. After removal of 8 bases from V and 7 bases from J, the junction contained 8 bases not matched to a gene. CDR1 is ENHRY and CDR2 is SYGVKD in the germline V gene.

The rearrangement uses TRBV5-5 and TRBJ1-4; D may be TRBD1 (5 bases). CDR3 length equals 17 residues. The germline CDR1 and CDR2 sequences are SGHKS and YYEKEE (reference sequence). The V gene lost 2 bases and the J gene lost 0 bases, with 14 bases spanning the gap. The CDR3, as DNA: TGTGCCAGCAGCTTCGCCCCGACAGTCGCAACTAATGAAAAACTGTTTTTT. Protein: CASSFAPTVATNEKLFF.

V and J are TRBV3-1 and TRBJ2-1; no firm D call. The CDR3 runs 15 residues. Trimming left V 0 bases short and J 5 bases short, with 11 bases between. From germline, CDR1 is LGHDT and CDR2 YNNKEL (reference sequence). CDR3: CASSQDPIADNEQFF. CDR3 in DNA: TGTGCCAGCAGCCAAGATCCTATAGCTGACAATGAGCAGTTCTTC.

The rearrangement uses TRBV6-6 and TRBJ2-1; D is ambiguous. Trimming removed 6 bases from V and 4 bases from J, with 7 bases in between. Germline V gene data show CDR1 as MNHNY and CDR2 as SVGAGI (reference sequence). The CDR3 has 12 amino acids. This chain's CDR3 is CASRTQYNEQFF. The CDR3 coding sequence is TGTGCCAGCAGAACACAGTACAATGAGCAGTTCTTC.

This clonotype has just a few counts. The J gene is TRBJ2-7, the V gene TRBV11-2, with D tentatively TRBD2 (7 bases). Trimming pared 5 bases from V and 4 bases from J, leaving 15 bases between. The CDR3 is made up of 14 amino acids. The germline V gene has CDR1 SGHAT and CDR2 FQNNGV. The CDR3 nucleotides read TGTGCCAGCAGCCCGAGGGGGGGCATATACGAGCAGTACTTC. Translated: CASSPRGGIYEQYF. Combining the CDR3 with reference TRBV11-2 and TRBJ2-7 gives the whole variable domain EAGVAQSPRYKIIEKRQSVAFWCNPISGHATLYWYQQILGQGPKLLIQFQNNGVVDDSQLPKDRFSAERLKGVDSTLKIQPAKLEDSAVYLCASSPRGGIYEQYFGPGTRLTVT.

The J gene is TRBJ2-3, the V gene TRBV6-4, with TRBD2 matching over 7 bases. Unmatched junction bases numbered 4, after V lost 5 bases and J lost 2 bases. Per the germline V gene, CDR1 is MRHNA and CDR2 is SNTAGT. The CDR3 runs to 14 residues. The CDR3 bases are TGTGCCAGCAGTACCGGGACTAACACAGATACGCAGTATTTT. It specifies CASSTGTNTDTQYF.

There are a few counts of this clonotype. V and J are TRBV29-1 and TRBJ1-1; 8 bases are a match to TRBD1. The V gene's germline CDR1 is SQVTM and CDR2 ANQGSEA. The CDR3 spans 13 residues. The ends lost 5 bases at V and 3 bases at J; junction bases unmatched: 5. CDR3 nucleotides: TGCAGCGTTAGTCAGGGACAGGACACTGAAGCTTTCTTT. Translating it yields CSVSQGQDTEAFF.

The V and J genes are TRBV5-6 and TRBJ2-3, with 8 bases matching TRBD1. The CDR3 is made up of 16 amino acids. Unmatched junction bases numbered 10, after V lost 4 bases and J lost 3 bases. Germline assignment: CDR1 SGHDT and CDR2 YYEEEE. CDR3 DNA sequence: TGTGCCAGCAGCACCCTGACAGGGGAGGTTACAGATACGCAGTATTTT. Protein product: CASSTLTGEVTDTQYF. Using reference TRBV5-6 and TRBJ2-3 for the parts outside the CDR3, the full variable domain is DAGVTQSPTHLIKTRGQQVTLRCSPKSGHDTVSWYQQALGQGPQFIFQYYEEEERQRGNFPDRFSGHQFPNYSSELNVNALLLGDSALYLCASSTLTGEVTDTQYFGPGTRLTVL.

The J gene is TRBJ2-6, the V gene TRBV20-1, with a possible D match to TRBD1 (6 bases). Germline CDR1 reads DFQATT; CDR2 reads SNEGSKA (reference sequence). V lost 0 bases, J lost 2 bases, and 8 bases lay in between. The CDR3 is made up of 15 amino acids. CDR3 nucleotides: TGCAGTGCTAGAGAGAGGACAGCTGGGGCCAACGTCCTGACTTTC. Protein product: CSARERTAGANVLTF.

On this clonotype itself: An end of the junction does not agree with germline; a read error may underlie this. J is TRBJ1-5 and V is TRBV6-1; 7 bases match TRBD1. Germline V gene sequence: CDR1 MNHNS, CDR2 SASEGT. The CDR3 totals 17 residues. CDR3 bases: TGTGCCAGCACCCCCATTTGGGTAAGGGGGCGCAAACAGCCCCAGCATTTT. This sequence encodes CASTPIWVRGRKQPQHF.

The rearrangement joins TRBV28 to TRBJ2-7; 7 nucleotides line up with TRBD2. The CDR3 contains 15 residues. Germline CDR1 and CDR2: MDHEN and SYDVKM. J lost 0 bases, V lost 6 bases, and 8 bases had no gene match. CDR3 coding DNA: TGTGCCAGCAGGCCGAGCGGGATTAGCTCCTACGAGCAGTACTTC. The encoded protein is CASRPSGISSYEQYF.

This clonotype was recorded a few times. The chain uses TRBV12-3 or TRBV12-4 and TRBJ1-2; D is unclear. This CDR3 has 14 amino acids. The germline V and J ends were trimmed by 7 bases and 5 bases, with 17 bases remaining between them. The DNA of the CDR3 is TGTGCCAGCACCCCCCTGACCGAACCTTATGGCTACACCTTC. This codes for CASTPLTEPYGYTF.

V and J are TRBV6-1 and TRBJ2-3, with a tentative D call TRBD2 (6 bases). Trimming took 10 bases from V and 1 from J, leaving 9 bases between them. The CDR3 contains 12 residues. The germline V gene has CDR1 MNHNS and CDR2 SASEGT. Here the CDR3 DNA reads TGTGCCACCTCGGGGGGCACAGATACGCAGTATTTT. It yields the protein CATSGGTDTQYF.

The chain is built from TRBV9 and TRBJ1-2; D is unresolved. The CDR3 spans 13 residues. V was cut by 3 bases and J by 3 bases, with 9 bases left in between. Germline V gives CDR1 SGDLS, CDR2 YYNGEE. CDR3 region: CASSAQTDYGYTF. CDR3 DNA sequence: TGTGCCAGCAGCGCCCAAACTGACTATGGCTACACCTTC.

Notes on this clonotype: Sequence at one end of the junction differs from germline and may be a read error. The J gene is TRBJ2-2, the V gene TRBV10-3; no firm D call. The CDR3 has 13 residues. CDR1 and CDR2 from the germline V gene are ENHRY and SYGVKD. In nucleotides, the CDR3 is TGTGCCTTCAGTTGGGGGAACACCGGGGAGCTGTTTTTT. Translated: CAFSWGNTGELFF.